The source of this TCR beta chain is a study of human T cells and chemical hapten exposure. At the level of the study: Small volume differences among pooled libraries mainly caused per-sample TCR yield variation. Study observations and caveats: The study found that DPC sensitization did not change TCRs above 1 in 1000 frequency.

The table lists this clonotype with a few counts. The target antigen is unknown. Documented time point: patch test 1, 2 weeks after DPC sensitization. Treatment of the sample: therapeutic diphenylcyclopropenone sensitization with weekly scalp DPC. Extraction of total RNA was performed on unfractionated whole blood. In TCRdb, the RACE reads were re-called with MiXCR into one record per CDR3 protein. Here the sample spans over 45,000 distinct CDR3 sequences, 9.3% being singletons. Source: whole blood, taken in connection with sensitization to the hapten diphenylcyclopropenone (DPC). This clonotype was sampled from a woman between 40 and 55 years old with alopecia areata. Some clones in this sample may be carry-over from other donors' samples.

CDR3 sequence: CASSVGQGADTQYF. DNA for the CDR3: TGTGCCAGCAGCGTGGGACAGGGAGCAGATACGCAGTATTTT. The chain couples TRBV11-1 to TRBJ2-3; 9 bases fit TRBD1. The CDR3 extends over 14 amino acids. Germline trimming cut 5 bases from V and 4 bases from J; bases unmatched to any gene: 4. Germline CDR1 SGHAT, CDR2 FQDESV (reference sequence).